This T cell receptor (beta chain) appears in the sequencing data of a study of blood T cell repertoires in COVID-19. The overall study: T cells, B-cell-depleted T cells, or PBMCs provided the cDNA or gDNA that served as material.

This clone occurred once. In the source study's methods: How many nucleated cells were present was estimated from reference gene primer amplification. Method: immunoSEQ multiplex PCR; TCRdb's copy keeps in-frame clones and lacks some. V and J calls and clone size are given by that table; D and trimming were obtained from the DNA. The repertoire has some 70,000 clones, roughly nine tenths of them found once; the top ten carry less than 8%. Germline V lookup: CDR1 SGHVS, CDR2 FQNEAQ. V lost 4 bases, J lost 5 bases, and 9 bases lay in between. This CDR3 contains 13 residues. The rearrangement uses TRBV7-8 and TRBJ1-5; D gene uncertain. The sequencing sample was made of peripheral blood. The TCR was taken from a human donor in a cohort sampled during active COVID-19. The CDR3 DNA reads TGTGCCAGCAGCTCCACACCAGATCAGCCCCAGCATTTT. Translated: CASSSTPDQPQHF.